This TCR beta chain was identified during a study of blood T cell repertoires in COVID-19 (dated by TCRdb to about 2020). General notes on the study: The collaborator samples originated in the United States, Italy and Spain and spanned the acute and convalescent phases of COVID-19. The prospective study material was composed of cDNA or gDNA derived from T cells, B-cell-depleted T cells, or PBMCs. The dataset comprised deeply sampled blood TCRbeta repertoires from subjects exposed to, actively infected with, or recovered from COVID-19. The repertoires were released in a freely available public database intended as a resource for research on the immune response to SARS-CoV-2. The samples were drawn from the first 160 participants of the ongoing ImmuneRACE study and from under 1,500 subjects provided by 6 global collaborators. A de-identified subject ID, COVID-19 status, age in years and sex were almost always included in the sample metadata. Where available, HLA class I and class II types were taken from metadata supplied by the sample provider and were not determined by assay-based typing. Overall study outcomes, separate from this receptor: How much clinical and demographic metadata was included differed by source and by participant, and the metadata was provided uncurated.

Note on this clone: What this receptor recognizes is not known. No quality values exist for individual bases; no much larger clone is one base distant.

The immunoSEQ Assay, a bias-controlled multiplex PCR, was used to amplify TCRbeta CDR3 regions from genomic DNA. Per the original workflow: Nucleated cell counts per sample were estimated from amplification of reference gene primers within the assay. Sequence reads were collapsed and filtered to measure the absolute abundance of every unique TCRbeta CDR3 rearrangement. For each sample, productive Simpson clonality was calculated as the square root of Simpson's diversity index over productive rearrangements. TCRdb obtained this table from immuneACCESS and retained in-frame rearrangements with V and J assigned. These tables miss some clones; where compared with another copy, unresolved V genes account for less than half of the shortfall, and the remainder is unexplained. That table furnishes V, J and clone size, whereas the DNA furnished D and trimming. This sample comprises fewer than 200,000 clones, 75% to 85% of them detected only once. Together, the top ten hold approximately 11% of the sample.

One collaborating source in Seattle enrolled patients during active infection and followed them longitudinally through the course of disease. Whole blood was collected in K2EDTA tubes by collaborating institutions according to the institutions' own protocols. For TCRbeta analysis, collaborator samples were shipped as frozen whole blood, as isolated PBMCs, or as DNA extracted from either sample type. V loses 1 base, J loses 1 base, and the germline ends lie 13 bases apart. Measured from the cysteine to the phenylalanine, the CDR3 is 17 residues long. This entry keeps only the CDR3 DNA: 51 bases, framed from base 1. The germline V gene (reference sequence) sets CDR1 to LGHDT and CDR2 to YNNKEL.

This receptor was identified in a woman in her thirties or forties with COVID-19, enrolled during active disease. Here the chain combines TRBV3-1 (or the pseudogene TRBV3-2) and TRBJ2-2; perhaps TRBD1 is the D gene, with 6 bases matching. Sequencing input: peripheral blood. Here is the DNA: TGTGCCAGCAGCCAAGCCGGAAGGACAGAGAACACCGGGGAGCTGTTTTTT. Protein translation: CASSQAGRTENTGELFF.